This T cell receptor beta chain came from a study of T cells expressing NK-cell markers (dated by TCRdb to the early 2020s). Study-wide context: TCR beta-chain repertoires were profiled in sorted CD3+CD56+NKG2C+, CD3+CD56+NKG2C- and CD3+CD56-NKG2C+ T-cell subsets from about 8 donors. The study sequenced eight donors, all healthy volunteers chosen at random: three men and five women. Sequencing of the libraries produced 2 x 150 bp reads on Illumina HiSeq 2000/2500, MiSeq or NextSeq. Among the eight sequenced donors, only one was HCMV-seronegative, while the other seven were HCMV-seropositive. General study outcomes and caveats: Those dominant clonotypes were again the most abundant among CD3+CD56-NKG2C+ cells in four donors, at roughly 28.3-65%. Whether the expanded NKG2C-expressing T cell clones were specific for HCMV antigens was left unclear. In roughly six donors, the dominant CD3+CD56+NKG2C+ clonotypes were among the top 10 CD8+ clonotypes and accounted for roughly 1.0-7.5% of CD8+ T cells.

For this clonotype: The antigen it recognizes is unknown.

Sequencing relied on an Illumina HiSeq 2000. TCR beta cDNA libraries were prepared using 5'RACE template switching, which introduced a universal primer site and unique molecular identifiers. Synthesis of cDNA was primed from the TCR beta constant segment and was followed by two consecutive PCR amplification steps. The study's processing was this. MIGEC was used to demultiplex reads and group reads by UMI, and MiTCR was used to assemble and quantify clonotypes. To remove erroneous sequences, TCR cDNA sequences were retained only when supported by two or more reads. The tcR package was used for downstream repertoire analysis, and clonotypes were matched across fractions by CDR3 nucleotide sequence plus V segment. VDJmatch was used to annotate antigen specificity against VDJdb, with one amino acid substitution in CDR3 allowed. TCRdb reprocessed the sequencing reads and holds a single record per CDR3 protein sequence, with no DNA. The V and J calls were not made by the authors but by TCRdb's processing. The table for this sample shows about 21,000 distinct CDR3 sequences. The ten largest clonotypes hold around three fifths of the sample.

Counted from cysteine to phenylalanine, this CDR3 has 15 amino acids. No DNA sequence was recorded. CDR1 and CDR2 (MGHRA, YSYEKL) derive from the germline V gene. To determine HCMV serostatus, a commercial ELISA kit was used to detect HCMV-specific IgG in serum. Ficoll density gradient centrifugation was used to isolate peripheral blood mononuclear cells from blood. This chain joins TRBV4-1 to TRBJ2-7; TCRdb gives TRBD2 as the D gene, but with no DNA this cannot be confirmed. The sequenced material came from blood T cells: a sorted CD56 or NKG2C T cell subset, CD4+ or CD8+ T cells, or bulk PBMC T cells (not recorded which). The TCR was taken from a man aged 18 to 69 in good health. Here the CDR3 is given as CASSQSLAGDYEQYF.